Following are 13 T cell receptor beta chains from one sample sequenced in a study of neurological immune-mediated disorders. TCRdb re-called the 5' RACE reads with MiXCR, one entry per CDR3 protein. The sample records 59,000 or so distinct CDR3 sequences, 10% to 15% being singletons. The sequenced sample was PBMCs. These TCRs come from a woman aged 60-75 years with HTLV-1-associated myelopathy (HAM/TSP).

This clonotype was detected ten times or more. The genes are TRBV5-1 and TRBJ2-2, with 10 positions matching TRBD2. V was pared by 0 bases and J by 6 bases, with 8 bases of the junction left unmatched. CDR1 is SGHRS and CDR2 is YFSETQ in the germline V gene. The CDR3 spans 17 residues. The CDR3: CASSLAASGSKAGELFF. The CDR3 DNA follows: TGCGCCAGCAGCTTGGCCGCTAGCGGGAGTAAGGCCGGGGAGCTGTTTTTT.

This CDR3 is CASSVSGRTRELFF. CDR3 bases: TGTGCCAGCAGTGTCAGCGGGCGTACCAGGGAGCTGTTTTTT. This rearrangement joins TRBV7-9 to TRBJ2-2, with a tentative D call TRBD2 (6 bases). The V and J ends lost 6 bases and 9 bases respectively, with 17 bases between them. The CDR3 totals 14 residues. CDR1 SEHNR and CDR2 FQNEAQ come from the germline V gene (reference sequence).

This clonotype occurred many times. The CDR3 reads CASSLTAGNTGELFF. CDR3 in DNA: TGCGCCAGCAGCTTGACTGCAGGGAACACCGGGGAGCTGTTTTTT. The chain recombines TRBV5-1 with TRBJ2-2; no clear D gene. The CDR3 totals 15 residues. Germline values: CDR1 SGHRS, CDR2 YFSETQ. Trimming removed 1 base from V and 1 base from J, with 8 bases in between.

This clonotype was seen repeatedly, ten times or more. J is TRBJ2-5 and V is TRBV5-1, with D perhaps matching TRBD1 or TRBD2 (5 bases each). In germline, CDR1 is SGHRS, CDR2 YFSETQ. There are 15 residues in the CDR3. The V gene lost 0 bases and the J gene lost 9 bases, with 18 bases spanning the gap. CDR3 coding DNA: TGCGCCAGCAGCTTGGAGGGGACGGACGTTTTGTCCCAGTACTTC. This gives the protein CASSLEGTDVLSQYF. The variable domain in full, completed from reference TRBV5-1 and TRBJ2-5, reads KAGVTQTPRYLIKTRGQQVTLSCSPISGHRSVSWYQQTPGQGLQFLFEYFSETQRNKGNFPGRFSGRQFSNSRSEMNVSTLELGDSALYLCASSLEGTDVLSQYFGPGTRLLVL.

This clonotype was counted at least ten times. The chain combines TRBV5-1 with TRBJ1-1, with D perhaps matching TRBD1 (5 bases). Germline V gene data show CDR1 as SGHRS and CDR2 as YFSETQ. The CDR3 is made up of 13 amino acids. V lost 2 bases and J lost 1, with 6 bases in between. In DNA, the CDR3 is TGCGCCAGCAGCTTTGGACAGAACACTGAAGCTTTCTTT. It specifies CASSFGQNTEAFF.

The chain joins TRBV29-1 to TRBJ2-3; D might be TRBD1 or TRBD2, each matching 6 bases. V was clipped by 2 bases and J by 11 bases, with 17 bases between them. Germline CDR1 is SQVTM and CDR2 is ANQGSEA. The CDR3 has 13 residues. The CDR3 here is CSVELGGQIGQYF. As DNA, the CDR3 is TGCAGCGTTGAATTAGGGGGGCAGATCGGGCAGTATTTT.

This clonotype was seen ten or more times. J is TRBJ2-7 and V is TRBV3-1, with 7 bases lining up with TRBD2. The CDR3 consists of 14 residues. V trimming: 4 bases; J trimming: 2 bases; junction bases outside the gene matches: 5. The V gene's germline CDR1 is LGHDT and CDR2 YNNKEL (reference sequence). CDR3 in DNA: TGTGCCAGCAGCCGGGAGGGGCTTCCCTACGAGCAGTACTTC. Protein: CASSREGLPYEQYF.

This clonotype was counted ten times or more. The chain has TRBV12-3 or TRBV12-4 and TRBJ2-7; 11 bases line up with TRBD2. The CDR3 runs 17 residues. The ends lost 0 bases at V and 3 bases at J; junction bases unmatched: 7. As DNA, the CDR3 is TGTGCCAGCAGTTTAGCCAAAATGACTAGCGGGGTCTACGAGCAGTACTTC. This translates into CASSLAKMTSGVYEQYF.

Ten or more counts support this clonotype. The V call is TRBV29-1, the J call TRBJ2-5; D remains unclear. V lost 4 bases to trimming and J lost 5 bases, with 5 bases between them. This CDR3 region has 10 residues. Germline CDR1 reads SQVTM; CDR2 reads ANQGSEA. The CDR3 nucleotides read TGCAGCGTTGGTGAGGAGACCCAGTACTTC. It specifies CSVGEETQYF.

This clonotype came up many times. The chain has TRBV3-1 and TRBJ2-7; the D gene is possibly TRBD1 (5 bases). Per the germline V gene, CDR1 is LGHDT and CDR2 is YNNKEL (reference sequence). The CDR3 length is 13 residues. The V gene lost 0 bases and the J gene lost 6 bases, with 9 bases spanning the gap. In DNA, the CDR3 is TGTGCCAGCAGCCAAGACATCACAGGCGAGCAGTACTTC. It is translated as CASSQDITGEQYF.

This clonotype was seen many times. The V call is TRBV5-5, the J call TRBJ1-2; D gene ambiguous. Germline V lookup: CDR1 SGHKS, CDR2 YYEKEE (reference sequence). The CDR3 consists of 16 residues. The V end was cut by 4 bases, the J end by 4 bases, with 20 bases between. The CDR3 loop reads CASSPSPEVPPYGYTF. The CDR3 nucleotides read TGTGCCAGCAGCCCCTCGCCCGAGGTCCCACCCTATGGCTACACCTTC.

This clonotype was seen at least ten times. The chain links TRBV29-1 to TRBJ2-1; D is perhaps TRBD1 (6 bases). Looked up from germline, CDR1 is SQVTM and CDR2 is ANQGSEA. Deletions cut 7 bases from V and 6 bases from J, with 7 bases between. The length of the CDR3 is 10 residues. The CDR3 sequence: CSAGANEQFF. The CDR3 DNA sequence: TGCAGCGCAGGGGCCAATGAGCAGTTCTTC.

This clonotype was counted ten times or more. The chain has TRBV7-2 and TRBJ2-1, with no clear D. CDR3 length equals 13 residues. CDR1 is SGHTA and CDR2 is FQGNSA in the germline V gene. The V gene lost 6 bases and the J gene lost 0 bases, with 6 bases spanning the gap. The CDR3 spells CASSGASYNEQFF. The CDR3 DNA is TGTGCCAGCAGTGGTGCCTCCTACAATGAGCAGTTCTTC.